Included here is one TCR beta chain sequence, with context. The sample comes from a study of T cell changes during pregnancy in multiple sclerosis. CDR3 length: 15 amino acids. CDR1 is KGHSH and CDR2 is LQKENI in the germline V gene. V was clipped by 3 bases and J by 1 base, with 12 bases between them. Generated by immunoSEQ multiplex PCR, the TCRdb table keeps only in-frame clones and is missing some. There are more than 55,000 clones in the sample; more than 90% occur only once, and over 1% lies in the top ten. The starting material was peripheral blood, obtained in the third trimester of pregnancy. The receptor's source is a female donor with multiple sclerosis, enrolled in a pregnancy study. The V and J genes are TRBV18 and TRBJ1-1; possible D gene TRBD1, 5 bases. Written as DNA, the CDR3 is TGTGCCAGCTCACCCTCAATACAGGAGAACACTGAAGCTTTCTTT. This translates into CASSPSIQENTEAFF.